Each of the 3 T cell receptor beta chains below was sequenced from the same sample in a study of vaccination and CD4 T cells after COVID-19. Documented treatment: roughly ten-day PBMC culture with coronavirus spike peptide pools or control peptides (ViraFEST assay). The study sequenced cultured CD4+ T cell DNA using the Oncomine TCR Beta short-read assay. TCRdb called the PCR reads again in MiXCR, with one record for every CDR3 protein. The sample holds about 12,000 distinct CDR3 sequences, around half seen once. Which antigens these TCRs recognize remains unknown. What was sequenced was CD4+ T cells from blood, cultured in vitro. The receptors come from a human donor who had recovered from COVID-19.

This clonotype has just a few counts. V usage is TRBV7-8 and J usage is TRBJ1-5; perhaps TRBD1 as D (6 bases). Germline assignment: CDR1 SGHVS and CDR2 FQNEAQ. CDR3 length: 16 residues. The V end lost 4 bases, the J end lost 8 bases, and 21 bases lay between the germline ends. The CDR3 nucleotides are TGTGCCAGCAGCTCATATCTTGACAGGTTAGGGGAGCCCCAGCATTTT. Protein: CASSSYLDRLGEPQHF. Drawing the rest from reference TRBV7-8 and TRBJ1-5, the complete variable domain is GAGVSQSPRYKVAKRGQDVALRCDPISGHVSLFWYQQALGQGPEFLTYFQNEAQLDKSGLPSDRFFAERPEGSVSTLKIQRTQQEDSAVYLCASSSYLDRLGEPQHFGDGTRLSIL.

The chain joins TRBV12-3 or TRBV12-4 to TRBJ2-1; D might be TRBD1 (5 bases). There are 14 residues in the CDR3. The V end lost 3 bases, the J end lost 7 bases, and 13 bases lay between the germline ends. The CDR3 DNA sequence: TGTGCCAGCAGTTTCTCGCAGGGTCGAAATGAGCAGTTCTTC. It translates to CASSFSQGRNEQFF.

This clonotype was found once. The chain couples TRBV9 to TRBJ2-5; a weak D match, TRBD1 (6 bases). The CDR3 consists of 14 residues. Trimming pared 0 bases from V and 5 bases from J, leaving 11 bases between. From germline, CDR1 is SGDLS and CDR2 YYNGEE. The CDR3 DNA is TGTGCCAGCAGCGTAGCAGGGGCTCGGGAGACCCAGTACTTC. Its translation: CASSVAGARETQYF.